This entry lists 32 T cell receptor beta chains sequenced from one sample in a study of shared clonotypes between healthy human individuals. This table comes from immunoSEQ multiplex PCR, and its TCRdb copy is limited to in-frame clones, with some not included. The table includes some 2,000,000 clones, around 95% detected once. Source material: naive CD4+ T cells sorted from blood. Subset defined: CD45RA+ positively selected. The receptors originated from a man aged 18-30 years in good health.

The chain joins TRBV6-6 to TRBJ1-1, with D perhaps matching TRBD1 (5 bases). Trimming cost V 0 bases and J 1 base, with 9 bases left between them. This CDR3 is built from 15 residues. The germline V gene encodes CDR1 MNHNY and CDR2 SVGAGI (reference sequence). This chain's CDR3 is CASSYSWGKNTEAFF. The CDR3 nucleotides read TGTGCCAGCAGTTACTCATGGGGGAAGAACACTGAAGCTTTCTTT.

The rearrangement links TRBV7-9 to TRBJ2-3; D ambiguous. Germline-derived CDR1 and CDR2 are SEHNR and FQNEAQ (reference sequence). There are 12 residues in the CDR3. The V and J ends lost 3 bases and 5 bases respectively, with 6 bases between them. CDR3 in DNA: TGTGCCAGCAGCTTTCAAGAAGATACGCAGTATTTT. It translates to CASSFQEDTQYF.

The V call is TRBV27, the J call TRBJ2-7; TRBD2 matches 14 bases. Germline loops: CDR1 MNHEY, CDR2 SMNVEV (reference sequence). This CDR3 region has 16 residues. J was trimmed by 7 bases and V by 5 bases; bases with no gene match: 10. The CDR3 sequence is CASSIGTSGGVGEQYF. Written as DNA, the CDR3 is TGTGCCAGCAGTATCGGGACTAGCGGGGGTGTAGGGGAGCAGTACTTC.

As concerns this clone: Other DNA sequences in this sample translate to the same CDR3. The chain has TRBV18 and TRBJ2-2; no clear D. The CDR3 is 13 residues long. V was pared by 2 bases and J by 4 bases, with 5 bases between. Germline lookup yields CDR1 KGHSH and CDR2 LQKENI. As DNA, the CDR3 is TGTGCCAGCTCACCAGATGGCACCGGGGAGCTGTTTTTT. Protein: CASSPDGTGELFF.

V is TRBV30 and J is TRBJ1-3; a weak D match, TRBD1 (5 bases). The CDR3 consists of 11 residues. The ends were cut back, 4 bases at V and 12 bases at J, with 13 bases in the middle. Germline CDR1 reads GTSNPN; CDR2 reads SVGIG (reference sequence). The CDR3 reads CAWNSRGDIYF. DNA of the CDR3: TGTGCCTGGAACTCCCGGGGGGACATATATTTT.

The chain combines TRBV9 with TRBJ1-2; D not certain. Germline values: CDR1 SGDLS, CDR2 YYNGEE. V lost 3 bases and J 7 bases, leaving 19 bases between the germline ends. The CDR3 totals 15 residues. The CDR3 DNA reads TGTGCCAGCAGCGCGCCACCCAGGCCGGAGGGTGGCTACACCTTC. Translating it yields CASSAPPRPEGGYTF.

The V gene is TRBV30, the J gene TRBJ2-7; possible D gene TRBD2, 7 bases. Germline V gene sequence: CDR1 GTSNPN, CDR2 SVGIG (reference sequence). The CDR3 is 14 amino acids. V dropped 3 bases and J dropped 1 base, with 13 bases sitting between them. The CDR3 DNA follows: TGTGCCTGGAGGGGCGGGGGCCTGTCCTACGAGCAGTACTTC. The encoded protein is CAWRGGGLSYEQYF.

CDR3 sequence: CASSPGLAGSNEQFF. For the CDR3, the DNA is TGTGCCAGCAGCCCCGGACTAGCGGGGAGTAATGAGCAGTTCTTC. V usage is TRBV7-9 and J usage is TRBJ2-1; TRBD2 matches 12 bases. This CDR3 has 15 amino acids. CDR1 is SEHNR, CDR2 FQNEAQ, per germline (reference sequence). J was trimmed by 7 bases and V by 5 bases; bases with no gene match: 6.

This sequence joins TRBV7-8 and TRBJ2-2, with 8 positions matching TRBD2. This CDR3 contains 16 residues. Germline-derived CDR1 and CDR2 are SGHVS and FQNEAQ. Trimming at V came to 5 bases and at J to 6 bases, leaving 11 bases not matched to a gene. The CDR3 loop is CASSNPYGREAGELFF. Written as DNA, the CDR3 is TGTGCCAGCAGCAACCCTTATGGGCGGGAGGCCGGGGAGCTGTTTTTT.

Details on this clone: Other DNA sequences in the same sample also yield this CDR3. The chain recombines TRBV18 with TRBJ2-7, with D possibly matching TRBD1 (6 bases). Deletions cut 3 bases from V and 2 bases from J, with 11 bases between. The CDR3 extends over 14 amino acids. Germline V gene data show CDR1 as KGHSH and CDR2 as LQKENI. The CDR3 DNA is TGTGCCAGCTCACCGCAGACAGGACCCTACGAGCAGTACTTC. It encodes CASSPQTGPYEQYF. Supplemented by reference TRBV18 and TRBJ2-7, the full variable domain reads NAGVMQNPRHLVRRRGQEARLRCSPMKGHSHVYWYRQLPEEGLKFMVYLQKENIIDESGMPKERFSAEFPKEGPSILRIQQVVRGDSAAYFCASSPQTGPYEQYFGPGTRLTVT.

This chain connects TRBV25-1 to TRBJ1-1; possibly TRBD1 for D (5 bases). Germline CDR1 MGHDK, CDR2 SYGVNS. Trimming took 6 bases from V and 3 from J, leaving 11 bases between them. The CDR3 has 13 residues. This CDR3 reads CASRTEFDTEAFF. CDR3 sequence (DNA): TGTGCCAGCAGGACAGAGTTCGACACTGAAGCTTTCTTT.

The CDR3 reads CASSLGGRGNTGELFF. The CDR3 DNA is TGTGCCAGCAGCCTCGGGGGGCGGGGGAACACCGGGGAGCTGTTTTTT. The chain carries TRBV5-4 and TRBJ2-2, with TRBD2 as a possible D gene (7 bases). Germline V gene lookup returns CDR1 SGHNT and CDR2 YYREEE (reference sequence). This CDR3 spans 16 amino acids. Trimming removed 4 bases at V and 1 base at J, with 14 bases between.

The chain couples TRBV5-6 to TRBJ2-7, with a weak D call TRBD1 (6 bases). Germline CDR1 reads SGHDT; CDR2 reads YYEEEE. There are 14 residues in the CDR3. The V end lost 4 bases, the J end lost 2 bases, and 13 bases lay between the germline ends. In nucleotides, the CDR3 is TGTGCCAGCAGCAAGCCACAGGGTACCTACGAGCAGTACTTC. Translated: CASSKPQGTYEQYF.

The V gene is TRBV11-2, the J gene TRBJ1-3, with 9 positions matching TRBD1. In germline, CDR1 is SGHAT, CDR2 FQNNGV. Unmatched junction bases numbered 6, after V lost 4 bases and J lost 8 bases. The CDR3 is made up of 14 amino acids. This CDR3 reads CASSWDRESDTIYF. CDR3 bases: TGTGCCAGCAGCTGGGACAGGGAAAGTGACACCATATATTTT.

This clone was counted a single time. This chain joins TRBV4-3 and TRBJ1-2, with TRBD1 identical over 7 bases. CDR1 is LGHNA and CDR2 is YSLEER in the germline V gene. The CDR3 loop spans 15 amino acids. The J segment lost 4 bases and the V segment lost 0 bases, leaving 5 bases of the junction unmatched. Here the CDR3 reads CASSQDRGHSYGYTF. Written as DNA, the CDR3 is TGCGCCAGCAGCCAAGATAGGGGGCACAGCTATGGCTACACCTTC.

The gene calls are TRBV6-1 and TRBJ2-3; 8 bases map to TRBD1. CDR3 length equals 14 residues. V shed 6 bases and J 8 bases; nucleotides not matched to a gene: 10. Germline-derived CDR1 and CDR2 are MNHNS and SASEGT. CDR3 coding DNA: TGTGCCAGCAGGGCAGGGGGCGCGGGTCCTACGCAGTATTTT. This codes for CASRAGGAGPTQYF.

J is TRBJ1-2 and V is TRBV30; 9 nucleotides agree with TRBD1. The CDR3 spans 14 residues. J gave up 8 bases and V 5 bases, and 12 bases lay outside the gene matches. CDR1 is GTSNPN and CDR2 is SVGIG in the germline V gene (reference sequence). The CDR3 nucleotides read TGTGCCTGGGTTACCGGGACAGGGCTTTCGGGCTACACCTTC. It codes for CAWVTGTGLSGYTF. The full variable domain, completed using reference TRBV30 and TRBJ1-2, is SQTIHQWPATLVQPVGSPLSLECTVEGTSNPNLYWYRQAAGRGLQLLFYSVGIGQISSEVPQNLSASRPQDRQFILSSKKLLLSDSGFYLCAWVTGTGLSGYTFGSGTRLTVV.

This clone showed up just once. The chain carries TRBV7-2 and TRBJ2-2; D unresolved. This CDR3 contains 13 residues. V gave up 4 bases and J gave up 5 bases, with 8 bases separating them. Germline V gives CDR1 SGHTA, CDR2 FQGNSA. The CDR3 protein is CASSSQYTGELFF. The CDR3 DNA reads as TGTGCCAGCAGCTCCCAATATACCGGGGAGCTGTTTTTT.

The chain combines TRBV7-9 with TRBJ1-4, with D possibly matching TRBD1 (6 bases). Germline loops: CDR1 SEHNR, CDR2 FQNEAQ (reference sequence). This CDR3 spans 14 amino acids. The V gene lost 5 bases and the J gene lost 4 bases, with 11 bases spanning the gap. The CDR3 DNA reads TGTGCCAGCAGCCTCGGACAGTTTAATGAAAAACTGTTTTTT. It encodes CASSLGQFNEKLFF.

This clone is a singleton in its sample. Here the CDR3 DNA reads TGTGCCAGCAGCCCGCAGGGGGCCGCAGATACGCAGTATTTT. Amino acids: CASSPQGAADTQYF. The rearrangement uses TRBV7-9 and TRBJ2-3; 8 positions agree with TRBD1. The CDR3 sequence is 14 residues long. After removal of 5 bases from V and 4 bases from J, the junction contained 5 bases not matched to a gene. Per germline, CDR1 SEHNR and CDR2 FQNEAQ (reference sequence).

In DNA, the CDR3 is TGTGCCAGCAGCGGCGCCGGGACAGGCGTCACCGGGGAGCTGTTTTTT. Protein: CASSGAGTGVTGELFF. V and J are TRBV5-6 and TRBJ2-2; 8 bases line up with TRBD1. The V gene's germline CDR1 is SGHDT and CDR2 YYEEEE. Germline trimming cut 4 bases from V and 4 bases from J; bases unmatched to any gene: 9. The length of the CDR3 is 16 residues.

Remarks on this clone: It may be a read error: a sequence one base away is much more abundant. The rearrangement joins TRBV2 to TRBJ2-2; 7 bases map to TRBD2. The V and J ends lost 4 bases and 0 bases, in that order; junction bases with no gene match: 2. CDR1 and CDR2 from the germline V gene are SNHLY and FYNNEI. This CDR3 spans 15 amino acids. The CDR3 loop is CASSGGGANTGELFF. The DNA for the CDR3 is TGTGCCAGCAGTGGGGGAGGGGCGAACACCGGGGAGCTGTTTTTT.

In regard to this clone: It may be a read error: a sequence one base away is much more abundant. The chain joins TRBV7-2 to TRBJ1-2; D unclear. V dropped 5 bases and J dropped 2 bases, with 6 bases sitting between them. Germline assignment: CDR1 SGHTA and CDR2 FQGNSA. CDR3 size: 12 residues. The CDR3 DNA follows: TGTGCCAGCAGCCCGAGGAACTATGGCTACACCTTC. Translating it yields CASSPRNYGYTF.

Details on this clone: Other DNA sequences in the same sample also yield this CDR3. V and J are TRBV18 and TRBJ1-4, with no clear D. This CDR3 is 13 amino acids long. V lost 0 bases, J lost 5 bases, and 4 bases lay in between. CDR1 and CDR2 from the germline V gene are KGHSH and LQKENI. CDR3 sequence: CASSPPGNEKLFF. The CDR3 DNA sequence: TGTGCCAGCTCACCACCGGGAAATGAAAAACTGTTTTTT.

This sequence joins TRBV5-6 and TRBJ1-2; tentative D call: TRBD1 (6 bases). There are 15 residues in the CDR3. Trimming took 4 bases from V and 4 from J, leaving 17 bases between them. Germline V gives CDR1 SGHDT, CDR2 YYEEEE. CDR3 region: CASSRLEGGGYGYTF. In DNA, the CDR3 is TGTGCCAGCAGCCGCCTCGAGGGGGGAGGCTATGGCTACACCTTC.

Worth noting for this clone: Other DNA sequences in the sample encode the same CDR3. The CDR3 loop reads CASSPGGYGYTF. The CDR3 DNA sequence: TGTGCCAGCAGTCCCGGGGGCTATGGCTACACCTTC. The chain combines TRBV28 with TRBJ1-2, with D perhaps matching TRBD1 (5 bases). V lost 5 bases to trimming and J lost 4 bases, with 8 bases between them. The CDR3 covers 12 residues. Germline V CDR1 and CDR2: MDHEN, SYDVKM.

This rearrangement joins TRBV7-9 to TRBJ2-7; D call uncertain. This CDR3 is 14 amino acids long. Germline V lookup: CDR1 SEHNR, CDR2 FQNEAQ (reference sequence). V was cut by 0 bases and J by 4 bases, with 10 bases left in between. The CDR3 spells CASSLAAGWYEQYF. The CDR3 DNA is TGTGCCAGCAGCTTAGCGGCAGGCTGGTACGAGCAGTACTTC.

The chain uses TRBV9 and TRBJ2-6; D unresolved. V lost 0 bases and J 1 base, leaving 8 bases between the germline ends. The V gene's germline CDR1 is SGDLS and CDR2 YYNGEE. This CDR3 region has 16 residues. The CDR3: CASSVVKGSGANVLTF. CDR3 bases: TGTGCCAGCAGCGTAGTTAAGGGTTCTGGGGCCAACGTCCTGACTTTC. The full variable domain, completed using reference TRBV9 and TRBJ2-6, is DSGVTQTPKHLITATGQRVTLRCSPRSGDLSVYWYQQSLDQGLQFLIQYYNGEERAKGNILERFSAQQFPDLHSELNLSSLELGDSALYFCASSVVKGSGANVLTFGAGSRLTVL.

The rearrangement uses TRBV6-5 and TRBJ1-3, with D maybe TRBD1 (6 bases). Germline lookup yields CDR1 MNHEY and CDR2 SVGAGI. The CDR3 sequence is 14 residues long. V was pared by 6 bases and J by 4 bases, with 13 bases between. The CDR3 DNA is TGTGCCAGCAGACCACAGGGTTACGGAAACACCATATATTTT. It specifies CASRPQGYGNTIYF.

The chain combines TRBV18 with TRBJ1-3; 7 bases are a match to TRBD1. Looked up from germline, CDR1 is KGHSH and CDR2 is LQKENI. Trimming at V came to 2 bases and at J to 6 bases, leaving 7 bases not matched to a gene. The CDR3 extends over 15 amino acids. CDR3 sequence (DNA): TGTGCCAGCTCACCATTCTCGGGACAGCCAAACACCATATATTTT. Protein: CASSPFSGQPNTIYF.

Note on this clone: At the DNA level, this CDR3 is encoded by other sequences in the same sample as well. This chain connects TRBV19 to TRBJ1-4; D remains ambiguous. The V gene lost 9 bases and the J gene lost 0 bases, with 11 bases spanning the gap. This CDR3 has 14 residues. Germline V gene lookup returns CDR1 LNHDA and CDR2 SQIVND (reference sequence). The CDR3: CASSDGATNEKLFF. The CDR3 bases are TGTGCCAGCTCGGACGGGGCAACTAATGAAAAACTGTTTTTT.

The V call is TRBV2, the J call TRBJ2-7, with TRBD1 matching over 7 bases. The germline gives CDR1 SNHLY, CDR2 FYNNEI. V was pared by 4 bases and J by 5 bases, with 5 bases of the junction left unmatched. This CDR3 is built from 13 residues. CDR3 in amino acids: CASSANRGNEQYF. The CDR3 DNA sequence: TGTGCCAGCAGTGCGAACAGGGGCAACGAGCAGTACTTC.